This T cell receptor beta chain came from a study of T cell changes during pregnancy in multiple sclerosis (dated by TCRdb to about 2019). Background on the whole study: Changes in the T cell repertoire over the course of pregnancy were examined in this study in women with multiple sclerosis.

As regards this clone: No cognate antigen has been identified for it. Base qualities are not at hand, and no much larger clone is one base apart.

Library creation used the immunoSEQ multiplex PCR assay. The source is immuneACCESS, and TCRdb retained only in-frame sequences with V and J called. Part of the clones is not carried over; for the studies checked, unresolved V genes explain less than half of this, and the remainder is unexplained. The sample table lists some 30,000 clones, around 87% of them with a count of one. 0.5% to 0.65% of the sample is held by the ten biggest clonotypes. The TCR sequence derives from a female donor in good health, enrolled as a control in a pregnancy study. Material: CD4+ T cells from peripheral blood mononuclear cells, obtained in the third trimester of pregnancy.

CDR3 protein: CASSVGVGGEQFF. The sequence in DNA is TGTGCCAGTAGTGTAGGGGTGGGGGGTGAGCAGTTCTTC. The receptor chain draws on TRBV19 and TRBJ2-1; tentative D gene TRBD2, with 6 bases matching. The CDR3 measures 13 amino acids from cysteine to phenylalanine. The read is trimmed to its CDR3 DNA, 39 bases read in frame from base 1. CDR1 and CDR2, looked up from the germline V gene (reference sequence), are LNHDA and SQIVND. V and J are truncated by 5 bases and 9 bases respectively, leaving an intervening sequence of 14 bases.